These T cell receptor beta chains were read from a single sample in a study of T cell responses to AZD1222 COVID-19 vaccine. Sequencing was performed with immunoSEQ multiplex PCR; in TCRdb, only in-frame clones are kept and a portion is missing. The sample lists fewer than 85,000 clones, 88% occurring once. Specimen: peripheral blood, collected on day 0 of AZD1222 vaccination. These receptors were collected from an adult in good health. Each CDR3 is given with its conserved first and last residue. Fields, in order: D gene, J gene, V gene, clone size, CDR3 DNA, CDR3 protein. A D gene is named only where the DNA matches it firmly. Size tells how often a clone was seen (once, few, many) or the class of an expanded clone, and some rows leave it out.

.	TRBJ1-5	TRBV10-3	.	TGTGCCAGTCAGCGGGATAGCAATCAGCCCCAGCATTTT	CASQRDSNQPQHF
.	TRBJ1-2	TRBV28	.	TGTGCCAGCAGCCAACCCCAACGAGACTACACCTTC	CASSQPQRDYTF
.	TRBJ1-1	TRBV19	.	TGTGCCAGTAGTATCTCAGGGAACACTGAAGCTTTCTTT	CASSISGNTEAFF
.	TRBJ1-6	TRBV11-3	.	TGTGCCAGCAGCTTAGAAGGGACTAAGTCTTCGGTCCTCCACTTT	CASSLEGTKSSVLHF
TRBD1	TRBJ2-1	TRBV27	.	TGTGCCAGCAGTATCCGGACAGGGATTCAGAATGAGCAGTTCTTC	CASSIRTGIQNEQFF
.	TRBJ1-4	TRBV7-8	.	TGTGCCAGCAGCTTAACCAGTAATGAAAAACTGTTTTTT	CASSLTSNEKLFF
.	TRBJ1-1	TRBV7-8	.	TGTGCCAGCAGCTTACAATCCGGGTCCCGGGGGACCACTGAAGCTTTCTTT	CASSLQSGSRGTTEAFF
TRBD1	TRBJ2-7	TRBV5-1	.	TGCGCCAGCAGCGGAACAGGGGGCGCCTCCTACGAGCAGTACTTC	CASSGTGGASYEQYF
TRBD2	TRBJ2-1	TRBV5-6	once	TGTGCCAGCAGCCATACTAGCGGGGGGGGCCCAGGGCAGTTCTTC	CASSHTSGGGPGQFF
.	TRBJ2-3	TRBV5-4	.	TGTGCCAGCAGCTTGGGCCCACGGGGAGGCACAGATACGCAGTATTTT	CASSLGPRGGTDTQYF
TRBD2	TRBJ2-1	TRBV29-1	.	TGCAGCGTTCGTTCTAGCGGGAGTTACAATGAGCAGTTCTTC	CSVRSSGSYNEQFF
.	TRBJ1-2	TRBV28	.	TGTGCCAGCATGGGGCACCGCTATGGCTACACCTTC	CASMGHRYGYTF
.	TRBJ2-3	TRBV18	once	TGTGCCAGCTCACCACTTGCAGCAACAGATACGCAGTATTTT	CASSPLAATDTQYF
.	TRBJ2-7	TRBV5-1	.	TGCGCCAGCGGAATAGTGGCAGAAGGGGCCTACGAGCAGTACTTC	CASGIVAEGAYEQYF
TRBD1	TRBJ2-7	TRBV7-3	once	TGTGCCAGCAGCTTAACCCCCGGGACAGGGTACAACGAGCAGTACTTC	CASSLTPGTGYNEQYF
TRBD2	TRBJ2-2	TRBV14	.	TGTGCCAGCAGCCAGTCGAAGACAAGCGGGAGGAACACCGGGGAGCTGTTTTTT	CASSQSKTSGRNTGELFF
.	TRBJ2-1	TRBV2	.	TGTGCCAGCAGAGAAGGCGCAATTAGCGGTCCCCCGGAGTTCTTC	CASREGAISGPPEFF
.	TRBJ2-7	TRBV5-4	once	TGTGCCAGCAGCTTGGTGTCAGGGGCTGGATCCGGGCAGTACTTC	CASSLVSGAGSGQYF
.	TRBJ2-1	TRBV4-3	few	TGCGCCAGCAGCCCGCTTCCAGGGAGTGAGCAGTTCTTC	CASSPLPGSEQFF
TRBD2	TRBJ2-2	TRBV5-1	once	TGCGCCAGCAGCTTCGGACTAGCGGTTAACACCGGGGAGCTGTTTTTT	CASSFGLAVNTGELFF
.	TRBJ1-1	TRBV10-2	.	TGCGCCAGCAGGGAAGGGGTCCCGAACACTGAAGCTTTCTTT	CASREGVPNTEAFF
.	TRBJ2-2	TRBV12-3/TRBV12-4	.	TGTGCCAGCAGTTTATCGGGCGGGGAGCTGTTTTTT	CASSLSGGELFF